The next 27 T cell receptor beta chains were all read from a single sample in a study of T-cell reconstitution after alpha-beta-depleted transplantation in children. The library targeted TCRbeta and was prepared with unique molecular identifiers. Each CDR3 protein is one row after TCRdb ran MiXCR on the PCR reads. This sample carries 610,000 or so distinct CDR3 sequences, over 25% of them seen once, and the ten largest clones take just over 35%. The source was PBMCs, collected before TCRalphabeta/CD19-depleted stem cell transplant. The receptors derive from a boy under two years old with Wiskott-Aldrich syndrome, due to receive a stem cell transplant.

This clonotype was detected a few times. This rearrangement joins TRBV12-3 or TRBV12-4 to TRBJ1-5; a weak D match, TRBD1 (5 bases). Trimming pared 6 bases from V and 0 bases from J, leaving 18 bases between. The CDR3 runs to 17 residues. The CDR3 bases are TGTGCCAGCAGCGAAACTCAGGGCTCCTATAGCAATCAGCCCCAGCATTTT. Translated: CASSETQGSYSNQPQHF.

The V call is TRBV12-3 or TRBV12-4, the J call TRBJ1-5; D is unclear. The length of the CDR3 is 14 residues. The V end lost 1 base, the J end lost 7 bases, and 11 bases lay between the germline ends. The CDR3 protein is CASSLEGSRQPQHF. CDR3 nucleotides: TGTGCCAGCAGTTTAGAGGGCAGCCGGCAGCCCCAGCATTTT.

This clonotype was counted between two and nine times. V is TRBV15 and J is TRBJ2-2, with 9 bases fitting TRBD1. The CDR3 loop spans 16 amino acids. Germline V gives CDR1 LNHNV, CDR2 YYDKDF (reference sequence). With 9 bases clipped from V and 2 bases from J, the junction kept 10 bases outside the gene matches. CDR3 bases: TGTGCCACGGGCTCTCGGGACAGGGTAAACACCGGGGAGCTGTTTTTT. Amino acid sequence: CATGSRDRVNTGELFF. The whole variable domain, remainder taken from reference TRBV15 and TRBJ2-2, is DAMVIQNPRYQVTQFGKPVTLSCSQTLNHNVMYWYQQKSSQAPKLLFHYYDKDFNNEADTPDNFQSRRPNTSFCFLDIRSPGLGDTAMYLCATGSRDRVNTGELFFGEGSRLTVL.

The V and J genes are TRBV4-2 and TRBJ2-2; the match to TRBD2 covers 9 bases. The CDR3 is 18 amino acids. Losses at the gene ends were 4 bases for V and 5 bases for J; bases not matched to a gene: 14. Germline lookup yields CDR1 LGHNA and CDR2 YNFKEQ. The CDR3 is CASSPRGVAGDGTGELFF. DNA for the CDR3: TGTGCCAGCAGCCCTAGGGGGGTAGCGGGAGATGGGACCGGGGAGCTGTTTTTT.

This clonotype has a count of ten or more. The chain combines TRBV5-1 with TRBJ2-5; unclear D gene. CDR1 and CDR2 (germline): SGHRS, YFSETQ. The CDR3 totals 11 residues. The V and J ends lost 2 bases and 5 bases respectively, with 4 bases between them. DNA of the CDR3: TGCGCCAGCAGCTTAATCGAGACCCAGTACTTC. Residues: CASSLIETQYF.

The rearrangement uses TRBV20-1 and TRBJ2-7; 13 nucleotides align to TRBD2. CDR1 is DFQATT, CDR2 SNEGSKA, per germline (reference sequence). CDR3 length equals 13 residues. The V and J ends lost 6 bases and 7 bases, in that order; junction bases with no gene match: 6. The CDR3 loop reads CSARTSGSNEQYF. CDR3 DNA: TGCAGTGCAAGGACTAGCGGGAGTAATGAGCAGTACTTC.

The chain links TRBV5-1 to TRBJ1-4; no reliable D call. CDR1 is SGHRS, CDR2 YFSETQ, per germline. Trimming removed 0 bases from V and 8 bases from J, with 11 bases in between. The CDR3 loop spans 14 amino acids. The CDR3 protein is CASSLGFQQEKLFF. The DNA of the CDR3 is TGCGCCAGCAGCTTGGGATTCCAACAGGAAAAACTGTTTTTT. Full variable domain (rest looked up from reference TRBV5-1 and TRBJ1-4): KAGVTQTPRYLIKTRGQQVTLSCSPISGHRSVSWYQQTPGQGLQFLFEYFSETQRNKGNFPGRFSGRQFSNSRSEMNVSTLELGDSALYLCASSLGFQQEKLFFGSGTQLSVL.

The chain carries TRBV10-3 and TRBJ1-4; D ambiguous. The V gene's germline CDR1 is ENHRY and CDR2 SYGVKD. Trimming took off 6 bases at V and 0 bases at J, with 8 bases between the two ends. There are 14 residues in the CDR3. CDR3 DNA: TGTGCCATCAGCCAGACAACAACTAATGAAAAACTGTTTTTT. Translation: CAISQTTTNEKLFF.

This clonotype turned up a few times. The chain uses TRBV12-3 or TRBV12-4 and TRBJ2-2; tentatively, D is TRBD2 (7 bases). With 7 bases removed from V and 4 bases from J, the gap between germline ends came to 25 bases. This CDR3 has 18 residues. CDR3 in DNA: TGTGCCAGCACCCCGTTGGGGGGGGCCGGGAGTATCACCGGGGAGCTGTTTTTT. Translated, it gives CASTPLGGAGSITGELFF.

The chain uses TRBV12-3 or TRBV12-4 and TRBJ2-1; D remains ambiguous. The V end lost 6 bases, the J end lost 5 bases, and 20 bases lay between the germline ends. The CDR3 has 16 residues. The CDR3 DNA follows: TGTGCCAGCAGCCGGAACCCGGCTAGAAGACACAATGAGCAGTTCTTC. This gives the protein CASSRNPARRHNEQFF.

The CDR3 DNA follows: TGTGCCAGCAGAAAACAAGCATCCCTCCCCTCCTACAATGAGCAGTTCTTC. It encodes CASRKQASLPSYNEQFF. This chain joins TRBV12-3 or TRBV12-4 and TRBJ2-1; no clear D gene. The CDR3 loop spans 17 amino acids. With 6 bases removed from V and 0 bases from J, the gap between germline ends came to 18 bases.

The chain has TRBV4-2 and TRBJ2-1, with 9 bases identical to TRBD2. Germline CDR1 is LGHNA and CDR2 is YNFKEQ. With V trimmed by 0 bases and J by 6 bases, 9 bases remained unmatched. This CDR3 region has 17 residues. In nucleotides, the CDR3 is TGTGCCAGCAGCCAAGATAAGGCGGGAGGGCCGTCCAATGAGCAGTTCTTC. It codes for CASSQDKAGGPSNEQFF.

There are a few counts of this clonotype. The chain couples TRBV4-1 to TRBJ2-7; no clear D. The CDR3 is 11 amino acids. Between the trimmed V and J ends, which lost 5 bases and 7 bases, there was a span of 9 bases. The germline V gene has CDR1 MGHRA and CDR2 YSYEKL. CDR3 region: CASSFKAEQYF. The CDR3, as DNA: TGCGCCAGCAGCTTTAAGGCTGAGCAGTACTTC.

The chain couples TRBV15 to TRBJ1-6; 7 nucleotides agree with TRBD1. This CDR3 region has 14 residues. Germline V gene lookup returns CDR1 LNHNV and CDR2 YYDKDF (reference sequence). V lost 4 bases, J lost 8 bases, and 5 bases stayed unmatched. CDR3 sequence (DNA): TGTGCCACCAGCACCGGGACAGAGTATTCACCCCTCCACTTT. Translating gives CATSTGTEYSPLHF.

Comment on this clonotype: A read error may account for a junction end that differs from germline. CDR3 DNA sequence: TGTGCCATCAGTGGCCTAGCGGGAGTAGGGGTAGAGACCCATTACTTC. Encoded protein: CAISGLAGVGVETHYF. This chain links TRBV10-3 with TRBJ2-5; 10 bases align to TRBD2. Per the germline V gene, CDR1 is ENHRY and CDR2 is SYGVKD. There are 16 residues in the CDR3.

The V call is TRBV11-2, the J call TRBJ2-2; D unresolved. This CDR3 is 15 amino acids long. Germline V gives CDR1 SGHAT, CDR2 FQNNGV. Between the trimmed V and J ends, which lost 8 bases and 3 bases, there was a span of 16 bases. Here the CDR3 reads CASLGGPTYTGELFF. The CDR3, as DNA: TGTGCCAGCCTAGGTGGGCCTACCTACACCGGGGAGCTGTTTTTT.

The CDR3 coding sequence is TGCGCCAGCAGCTCGACCCCTAATTACAATGAGCAGTTCTTC. This encodes CASSSTPNYNEQFF. This chain uses TRBV5-1 with TRBJ2-1; D is ambiguous. Germline V CDR1 and CDR2: SGHRS, YFSETQ. Trimming left V 3 bases short and J 4 bases short, with 11 bases between. CDR3 size: 14 residues.

This clonotype was found a few times. The chain has TRBV15 and TRBJ2-5, with D perhaps matching TRBD1 (6 bases). Germline loops: CDR1 LNHNV, CDR2 YYDKDF (reference sequence). Trimming took 5 bases from V and 7 from J, leaving 20 bases between them. The CDR3 is 15 residues long. Here the CDR3 DNA reads TGTGCCACCAGCCGAGGCGCAGGGGAAAGTGGGACCCAGTACTTC. This gives the protein CATSRGAGESGTQYF.

This clonotype was found a few times. This chain links TRBV5-1 with TRBJ2-1, with TRBD2 matching over 9 bases. Trimming at V came to 4 bases and at J to 2 bases, leaving 16 bases not matched to a gene. This CDR3 region has 19 residues. Germline V lookup: CDR1 SGHRS, CDR2 YFSETQ. This CDR3 is CASSLTGLAGIKTYNEQFF. In DNA form, the CDR3 reads TGCGCCAGCAGCCTAACGGGGCTAGCGGGAATTAAGACCTACAATGAGCAGTTCTTC.

This clonotype was found a few times. The chain joins TRBV11-2 to TRBJ2-3; 7 bases are shared with TRBD2. Germline values: CDR1 SGHAT, CDR2 FQNNGV. V shed 2 bases and J 2 bases; nucleotides not matched to a gene: 7. This CDR3 contains 16 residues. The CDR3 DNA reads TGTGCCAGCAGCTTATTTGGCGGGAGAAACACAGATACGCAGTATTTT. Translation gives CASSLFGGRNTDTQYF.

The V gene is TRBV19, the J gene TRBJ2-1, with D possibly matching TRBD2 (7 bases). V gave up 5 bases and J gave up 2 bases, with 16 bases separating them. Germline V gene data show CDR1 as LNHDA and CDR2 as SQIVND (reference sequence). This CDR3 contains 16 residues. Here the CDR3 reads CASSAKGGYAYNEQFF. CDR3 in DNA: TGTGCCAGTAGTGCCAAGGGGGGGTACGCCTACAATGAGCAGTTCTTC.

This clonotype came up a few times. The chain employs TRBV7-9 and TRBJ1-4, with D uncertain. The V end was cut by 1 base, the J end by 2 bases, with 11 bases between. The CDR3 length is 16 residues. Germline CDR1 is SEHNR and CDR2 is FQNEAQ (reference sequence). This CDR3 is CASSLGEHATNEKLFF. The CDR3 DNA sequence: TGTGCCAGCAGCTTAGGCGAACATGCGACTAATGAAAAACTGTTTTTT.

The V call is TRBV6-1, the J call TRBJ2-7; 10 bases are shared with TRBD1. Per germline, CDR1 MNHNS and CDR2 SASEGT. Trimming at V came to 5 bases and at J to 0 bases, leaving 4 bases not matched to a gene. This CDR3 region has 15 residues. CDR3 sequence (DNA): TGTGCCAGCAGTCTGGACAGGGGGGGCTCCTACGAGCAGTACTTC. Amino acid sequence: CASSLDRGGSYEQYF.

V gene TRBV20-1 combines with J gene TRBJ2-5; perhaps TRBD2 as D (5 bases). CDR1 DFQATT and CDR2 SNEGSKA come from the germline V gene (reference sequence). Trimming removed 5 bases from V and 8 bases from J, with 9 bases in between. The CDR3 has 10 residues. DNA for the CDR3: TGCAGTGCTCGGGAACCAACCCAGTACTTC. It codes for CSAREPTQYF.

The genes are TRBV20-1 and TRBJ2-1; D unclear. The germline gives CDR1 DFQATT, CDR2 SNEGSKA (reference sequence). This CDR3 has 12 amino acids. V dropped 0 bases and J dropped 6 bases, with 6 bases sitting between them. In DNA form, the CDR3 reads TGCAGTGCTAGAGATTATGGCAATGAGCAGTTCTTC. Translation gives CSARDYGNEQFF.

V usage is TRBV7-9 and J usage is TRBJ2-5; 9 nucleotides match TRBD2. V lost 3 bases and J lost 2; bases outside the gene matches: 4. CDR1 SEHNR and CDR2 FQNEAQ come from the germline V gene (reference sequence). This CDR3 is 15 amino acids long. The CDR3 reads CASSLSGGLQETQYF. The CDR3 bases are TGTGCCAGCAGCTTGAGCGGGGGGCTTCAAGAGACCCAGTACTTC.

The rearrangement links TRBV27 to TRBJ2-1; 9 positions agree with TRBD1. The germline gives CDR1 MNHEY, CDR2 SMNVEV (reference sequence). The CDR3 is 14 amino acids. Losses at the gene ends were 4 bases for V and 6 bases for J; bases not matched to a gene: 4. Written as DNA, the CDR3 is TGTGCCAGCAGTTGGGACAGGGCTTGCAATGAGCAGTTCTTC. Protein: CASSWDRACNEQFF.